The 28 T cell receptor beta chains below all came from one sample that was sequenced in a study of T cells in Graves' hyperthyroidism and ophthalmopathy. Amplification of TCR beta CDR3 regions used RNA as the template. Researchers ran a first-round RT-PCR on the TCR CDR3 using the HTBI primer set. TCRdb re-derived calls from the multiplex PCR reads in MiXCR, one entry per CDR3 protein. There are under 350,000 distinct CDR3 sequences in the sample; 15% to 20% occur only once, and approximately 54% lies in the top ten. The sequenced sample consisted of blood. Receptor source: a woman aged 45-65 years with Graves' hyperthyroidism.

This chain uses TRBV6-1 with TRBJ1-5, with D unclear. There are 14 residues in the CDR3. The germline V gene has CDR1 MNHNS and CDR2 SASEGT. V was clipped by 2 bases and J by 9 bases, with 14 bases between them. In DNA, the CDR3 is TGTGCCAGCAGTGAAAGACGGGATCATGGGCCCCAGCATTTT. It yields the protein CASSERRDHGPQHF.

This clonotype was counted only a few times. The chain recombines TRBV19 with TRBJ2-2, with a possible D match to TRBD1 (5 bases). Germline V CDR1 and CDR2: LNHDA, SQIVND (reference sequence). This CDR3 region has 14 residues. This chain's CDR3 is CASERAGLTGELFF. CDR3 in DNA: TGTGCAAGCGAACGGGCAGGGCTGACCGGGGAGCTGTTTTTT.

This clonotype was observed at least ten times. The chain recombines TRBV5-1 with TRBJ2-1; 7 positions agree with TRBD2. CDR1 is SGHRS, CDR2 YFSETQ, per germline. Trimming took 2 bases from V and 3 from J; bases not matched to a gene: 8. The CDR3 totals 16 residues. CDR3 loop: CASSLAGRADYNEQFF. CDR3 DNA: TGCGCCAGCAGCTTAGCGGGACGGGCCGACTACAATGAGCAGTTCTTC. The complete variable domain, with remaining parts taken from reference TRBV5-1 and TRBJ2-1, reads KAGVTQTPRYLIKTRGQQVTLSCSPISGHRSVSWYQQTPGQGLQFLFEYFSETQRNKGNFPGRFSGRQFSNSRSEMNVSTLELGDSALYLCASSLAGRADYNEQFFGPGTRLTVL.

This clonotype occurred many times. J is TRBJ2-1 and V is TRBV19; tentative D call: TRBD2 (5 bases). The germline V and J ends were trimmed by 3 bases and 3 bases, with 6 bases remaining between them. The CDR3 extends over 13 amino acids. Germline V gene data show CDR1 as LNHDA and CDR2 as SQIVND (reference sequence). CDR3: CASSIGNYNEQFF. The CDR3 region has the DNA TGTGCCAGTAGTATCGGGAACTACAATGAGCAGTTCTTC.

Regarding this clonotype: Being one base from a much bigger clone, this may be a read error. This sequence joins TRBV12-3 or TRBV12-4 and TRBJ2-3, with 8 nucleotides matching TRBD2. The CDR3 extends over 15 amino acids. CDR3 bases: TGTGCCAGCAGTTTAGTCGCGGGGGGCCCAGATATGCAGTATTTT. Translating it yields CASSLVAGGPDMQYF.

This clonotype was detected many times. CDR3 sequence: CASSYTKGNTEAFF. CDR3 coding DNA: TGTGCCAGCAGTTACACCAAGGGGAACACTGAAGCTTTCTTT. V usage is TRBV6-5 and J usage is TRBJ1-1; D is unclear. The CDR3 runs 14 residues. V lost 2 bases, J lost 1 base, and 8 bases lay in between. Germline lookup yields CDR1 MNHEY and CDR2 SVGAGI.

This clonotype was recorded at least ten times. This chain links TRBV13 with TRBJ1-1; the match to TRBD1 covers 10 bases. Germline-derived CDR1 and CDR2 are PRHDT and FYEKMQ (reference sequence). The length of the CDR3 is 15 residues. The V and J ends lost 5 bases and 4 bases, in that order; junction bases with no gene match: 7. The CDR3 DNA reads as TGTGCCAGCAGCGGTTGGGGACAGGGGAGCACTGAAGCTTTCTTT. This gives the protein CASSGWGQGSTEAFF. The variable domain in full, completed from reference TRBV13 and TRBJ1-1, reads AAGVIQSPRHLIKEKRETATLKCYPIPRHDTVYWYQQGPGQDPQFLISFYEKMQSDKGSIPDRFSAQQFSDYHSELNMSSLELGDSALYFCASSGWGQGSTEAFFGQGTRLTVV.

The sample holds many counts of this clonotype. CDR3 loop: CASSLEQSTLNTEAFF. In DNA form, the CDR3 reads TGTGCCAGCAGCTTAGAACAGAGCACCCTGAACACTGAAGCTTTCTTT. V usage is TRBV11-2 and J usage is TRBJ1-1; D is unclear. CDR1 is SGHAT and CDR2 is FQNNGV in the germline V gene. The V and J ends lost 0 bases and 0 bases respectively, with 11 bases between them. There are 16 residues in the CDR3.

The V and J genes are TRBV2 and TRBJ2-5; 10 bases match TRBD2. The CDR3 totals 15 residues. Germline assignment: CDR1 SNHLY and CDR2 FYNNEI. Losses at the gene ends were 6 bases for V and 3 bases for J; bases not matched to a gene: 7. The CDR3 here is CASRFSTSGEETQYF. The CDR3 DNA follows: TGTGCCAGCAGATTCTCCACTAGCGGGGAAGAGACCCAGTACTTC. Full variable domain (rest looked up from reference TRBV2 and TRBJ2-5): EPEVTQTPSHQVTQMGQEVILRCVPISNHLYFYWYRQILGQKVEFLVSFYNNEISEKSEIFDDQFSVERPDGSNFTLKIRSTKLEDSAMYFCASRFSTSGEETQYFGPGTRLLVL.

V is TRBV7-3 and J is TRBJ2-4; D possibly matches TRBD1 or TRBD2 (5 bases each). This CDR3 is 14 amino acids long. V lost 5 bases and J lost 7, with 15 bases in between. Looked up from germline, CDR1 is SGHTA and CDR2 is FQGTGA. The CDR3, as DNA: TGTGCCAGCAGCCCATCTGGAGAGGGGAACATTCAGTACTTC. The encoded protein is CASSPSGEGNIQYF. Filled out from reference TRBV7-3 and TRBJ2-4, the complete variable domain reads GAGVSQTPSNKVTEKGKYVELRCDPISGHTALYWYRQSLGQGPEFLIYFQGTGAADDSGLPNDRFFAVRPEGSVSTLKIQRTERGDSAVYLCASSPSGEGNIQYFGAGTRLSVL.

This clonotype was counted at least ten times. The chain links TRBV18 to TRBJ2-5; D is tentatively TRBD1 or TRBD2 (5 bases each). Per germline, CDR1 KGHSH and CDR2 LQKENI. The ends were cut back, 6 bases at V and 1 base at J, with 15 bases in the middle. The CDR3 contains 15 residues. CDR3: CASSRIGTLQETQYF. CDR3 DNA: TGTGCCAGCTCGCGAATCGGGACCCTCCAAGAGACCCAGTACTTC.

This clonotype came up many times. The chain links TRBV27 to TRBJ1-2, with no clear D. Trimming took 3 bases from V and 7 from J, leaving 15 bases between them. This CDR3 region has 14 residues. The germline CDR1 and CDR2 sequences are MNHEY and SMNVEV (reference sequence). The CDR3 DNA reads as TGTGCCAGCAGTTTTGCGGCCCTTCCGGGTGGCTACACCTTC. This encodes CASSFAALPGGYTF.

This clonotype was seen a few times. The chain couples TRBV6-1 to TRBJ2-7, with 11 bases identical to TRBD1. J was trimmed by 0 bases and V by 6 bases; bases with no gene match: 7. This CDR3 is 16 amino acids long. The germline V gene encodes CDR1 MNHNS and CDR2 SASEGT. CDR3 residues: CASRSRDRGTSYEQYV. The CDR3 bases are TGTGCCAGCAGGTCCCGGGACAGGGGGACCTCCTACGAGCAGTACGTC.

This clonotype was recorded many times. The CDR3 reads CASSPIGNQPQHF. In DNA form, the CDR3 reads TGTGCCAGCAGCCCCATCGGAAATCAGCCCCAGCATTTT. The chain recombines TRBV28 with TRBJ1-5, with D hard to call. The CDR3 spans 13 residues. In germline, CDR1 is MDHEN, CDR2 SYDVKM. Trimming removed 6 bases from V and 4 bases from J, with 10 bases in between.

This rearrangement joins TRBV27 to TRBJ2-3, with 11 bases aligning to TRBD1. The CDR3 has 14 residues. V shed 4 bases and J 6 bases; nucleotides not matched to a gene: 3. Germline loops: CDR1 MNHEY, CDR2 SMNVEV (reference sequence). The CDR3 coding sequence is TGTGCCAGCAGTTCGGGACAGGGGGACGATACGCAGTATTTT. Translation: CASSSGQGDDTQYF.

This clonotype has at least ten counts. The genes are TRBV7-9 and TRBJ2-7; 8 bases fit TRBD2. Germline assignment: CDR1 SEHNR and CDR2 FQNEAQ (reference sequence). The CDR3 loop spans 17 amino acids. V was pared by 3 bases and J by 0 bases, with 10 bases of the junction left unmatched. The CDR3 here is CASSFSASGLSSYEQYF. Written as DNA, the CDR3 is TGTGCCAGCAGCTTTTCCGCTAGCGGGTTGAGCTCCTACGAGCAGTACTTC.

V is TRBV2 and J is TRBJ1-1; a weak D match, TRBD1 (6 bases). Germline V lookup: CDR1 SNHLY, CDR2 FYNNEI. Between the trimmed V and J ends, which lost 7 bases and 3 bases, there was a span of 15 bases. CDR3 length: 14 amino acids. The CDR3 sequence: CASKGGAFDTEAFF. The DNA of the CDR3 is TGTGCCAGCAAGGGGGGGGCTTTTGACACTGAAGCTTTCTTT.

The V gene is TRBV20-1, the J gene TRBJ1-5; D is unclear. The CDR3 runs 13 residues. Germline V gene lookup returns CDR1 DFQATT and CDR2 SNEGSKA (reference sequence). Between the trimmed V and J ends, which lost 4 bases and 2 bases, there was a span of 9 bases. CDR3 bases: TGCAGTGCTAAGCCGTCGGGCAATCAGCCCCAGCATTTT. This translates into CSAKPSGNQPQHF.

This clonotype has at least ten counts. The DNA of the CDR3 is TGTGCCAGCAAAAGCGGGGGGGCCCCCCCGGATACGCAGTATTTT. Translation gives CASKSGGAPPDTQYF. V gene TRBV27 combines with J gene TRBJ2-3, with 10 bases that match TRBD2. With 7 bases clipped from V and 6 bases from J, the junction kept 10 bases outside the gene matches. CDR3 length equals 15 residues. Germline-derived CDR1 and CDR2 are MNHEY and SMNVEV (reference sequence).

The sample holds many counts of this clonotype. This chain links TRBV6-1 with TRBJ2-1; the match to TRBD1 covers 7 bases. Germline values: CDR1 MNHNS, CDR2 SASEGT. With V trimmed by 4 bases and J by 2 bases, 8 bases remained unmatched. The CDR3 length is 16 residues. The CDR3 DNA reads as TGTGCCAGCAGTGCCCTGACAGGGCGGGCCTACAATGAGCAGTTCTTC. Protein sequence: CASSALTGRAYNEQFF.

The rearrangement joins TRBV20-1 to TRBJ2-1, with 8 bases matching TRBD2. The CDR3 is made up of 15 amino acids. Germline V CDR1 and CDR2: DFQATT, SNEGSKA (reference sequence). J was trimmed by 3 bases and V by 2 bases; bases with no gene match: 6. The DNA of the CDR3 is TGCAGTGCTAGATCTACGGGGGGGCTCTACAATGAGCAGTTCTTC. This encodes CSARSTGGLYNEQFF.

This rearrangement joins TRBV7-9 to TRBJ2-2; D remains ambiguous. Looked up from germline, CDR1 is SEHNR and CDR2 is FQNEAQ (reference sequence). Trimming removed 4 bases from V and 7 bases from J, with 13 bases in between. The CDR3 is made up of 14 amino acids. The CDR3 loop is CASSSRARVGELFF. The CDR3 coding sequence is TGTGCCAGCAGCTCACGGGCCCGGGTCGGGGAGCTGTTTTTT.

This clonotype was seen a few times. The chain couples TRBV5-5 to TRBJ2-5; 10 bases are shared with TRBD2. CDR1 is SGHKS, CDR2 YYEKEE, per germline (reference sequence). The CDR3 is made up of 15 amino acids. With V trimmed by 5 bases and J by 3 bases, 7 bases remained unmatched. CDR3 DNA sequence: TGTGCCAGCAGTCTAAGCGGGGGGGCTGAAGAGACCCAGTACTTC. Translated: CASSLSGGAEETQYF.

The chain combines TRBV14 with TRBJ2-2, with D unresolved. The CDR3 sequence is 16 residues long. The V and J ends lost 4 bases and 2 bases respectively, with 14 bases between them. CDR1 and CDR2 from the germline V gene are SGHDN and FVKESK. CDR3 bases: TGTGCCAGCAGCCGCACCCTTGACATTAACACCGGGGAGCTGTTTTTT. Its protein product is CASSRTLDINTGELFF.

This clonotype came up many times. The V call is TRBV20-1, the J call TRBJ2-3; weak D call: TRBD1 (5 bases). Trimming pared 0 bases from V and 2 bases from J, leaving 9 bases between. CDR3 length equals 14 residues. Germline CDR1 reads DFQATT; CDR2 reads SNEGSKA (reference sequence). The CDR3 is CSARDNRLTDTQYF. The DNA of the CDR3 is TGCAGTGCTAGAGATAACAGGCTCACAGATACGCAGTATTTT.

This clonotype showed up many times. The chain joins TRBV18 to TRBJ2-4; tentative D call: TRBD2 (6 bases). CDR3 length: 17 amino acids. V was trimmed by 0 bases and J by 0 bases, leaving 12 bases between them. Germline V CDR1 and CDR2: KGHSH, LQKENI. The CDR3 sequence is CASSPPAGNIAKNIQYF. The CDR3, as DNA: TGTGCCAGCTCACCACCCGCGGGGAATATAGCCAAAAACATTCAGTACTTC.

This clonotype has more than one count but fewer than ten. The chain combines TRBV5-1 with TRBJ1-1, with 7 bases that match TRBD1. Germline V lookup: CDR1 SGHRS, CDR2 YFSETQ. The V and J ends lost 4 bases and 5 bases, in that order; junction bases with no gene match: 14. CDR3 length: 16 residues. CDR3 nucleotides: TGCGCCAGCAGCGCGGTTGGGGACAGCCGTTGGACTGAAGCTTTCTTT. This gives the protein CASSAVGDSRWTEAFF.

This clonotype was counted once. This sequence may be a read error, since a much larger clone differs from it by one base. This chain links TRBV7-6 with TRBJ2-1; 8 bases line up with TRBD2. The CDR3 spans 16 residues. The J segment lost 12 bases and the V segment lost 8 bases, leaving 21 bases of the junction unmatched. Germline V CDR1 and CDR2: SGHVS, FNYEAQ. The CDR3, as DNA: TGTGCCAGCGGCTCTCCTGGACTAGCAGCGGAGCACTGGCAGTTCTTC. Its translation: CASGSPGLAAEHWQFF.